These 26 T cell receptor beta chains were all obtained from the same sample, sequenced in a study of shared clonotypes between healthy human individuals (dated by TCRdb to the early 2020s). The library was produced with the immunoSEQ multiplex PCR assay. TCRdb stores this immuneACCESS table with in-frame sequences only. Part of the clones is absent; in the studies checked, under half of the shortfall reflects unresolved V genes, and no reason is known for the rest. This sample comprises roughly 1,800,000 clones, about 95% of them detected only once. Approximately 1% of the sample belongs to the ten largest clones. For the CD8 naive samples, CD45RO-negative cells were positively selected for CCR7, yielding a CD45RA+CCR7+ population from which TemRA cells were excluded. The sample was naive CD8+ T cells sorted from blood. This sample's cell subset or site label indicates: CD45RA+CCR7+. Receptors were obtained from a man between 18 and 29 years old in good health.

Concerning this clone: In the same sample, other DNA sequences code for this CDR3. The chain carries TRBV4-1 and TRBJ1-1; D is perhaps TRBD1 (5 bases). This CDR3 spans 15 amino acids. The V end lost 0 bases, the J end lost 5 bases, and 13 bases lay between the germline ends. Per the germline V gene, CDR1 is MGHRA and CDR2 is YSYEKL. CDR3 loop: CASSQEDRGGTEAFF. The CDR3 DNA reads TGCGCCAGCAGCCAAGAAGATAGGGGAGGGACTGAAGCTTTCTTT.

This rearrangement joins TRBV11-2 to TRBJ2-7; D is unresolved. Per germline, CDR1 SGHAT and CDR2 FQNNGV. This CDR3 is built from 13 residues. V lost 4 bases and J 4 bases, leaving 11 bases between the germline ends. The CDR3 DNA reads TGTGCCAGCAGCTCCCCCTCCAGGTACGAGCAGTACTTC. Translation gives CASSSPSRYEQYF.

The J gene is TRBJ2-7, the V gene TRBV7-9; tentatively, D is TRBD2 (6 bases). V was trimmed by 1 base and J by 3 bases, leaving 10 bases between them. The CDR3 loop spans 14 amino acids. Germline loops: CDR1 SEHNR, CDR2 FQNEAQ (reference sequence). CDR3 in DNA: TGTGCCAGCAGCTTAGGGGGACTGATCTACGAGCAGTACTTC. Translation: CASSLGGLIYEQYF.

CDR3 bases: TGTGCCTATCTTGCAAGGGGCGAGCAGTACTTC. Translated, it gives CAYLARGEQYF. The rearrangement links TRBV5-4 to TRBJ2-7; the D gene is possibly TRBD1 (5 bases). Trimming cost V 10 bases and J 6 bases, with 14 bases left between them. The CDR3 covers 11 residues. Germline V gives CDR1 SGHNT, CDR2 YYREEE (reference sequence).

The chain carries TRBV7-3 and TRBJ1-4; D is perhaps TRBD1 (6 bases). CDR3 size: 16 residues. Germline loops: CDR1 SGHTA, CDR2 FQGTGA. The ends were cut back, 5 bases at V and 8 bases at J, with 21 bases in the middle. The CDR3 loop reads CASSPSTGHRGEKLFF. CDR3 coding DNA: TGTGCCAGCAGCCCCTCGACGGGACATCGGGGCGAAAAACTGTTTTTT.

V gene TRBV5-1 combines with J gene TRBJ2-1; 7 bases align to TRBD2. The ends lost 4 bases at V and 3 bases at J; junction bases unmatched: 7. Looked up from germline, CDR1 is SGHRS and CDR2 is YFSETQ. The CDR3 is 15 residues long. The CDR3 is CASSGRGDYYNEQFF. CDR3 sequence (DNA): TGCGCCAGCAGCGGACGGGGGGACTACTACAATGAGCAGTTCTTC.

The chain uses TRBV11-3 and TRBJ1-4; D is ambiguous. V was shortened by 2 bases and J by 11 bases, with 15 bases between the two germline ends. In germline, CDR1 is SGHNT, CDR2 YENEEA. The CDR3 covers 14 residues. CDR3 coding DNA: TGTGCCAGCAGCTTATGGTCCCCTCAGGCCAAACTGTTTTTT. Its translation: CASSLWSPQAKLFF.

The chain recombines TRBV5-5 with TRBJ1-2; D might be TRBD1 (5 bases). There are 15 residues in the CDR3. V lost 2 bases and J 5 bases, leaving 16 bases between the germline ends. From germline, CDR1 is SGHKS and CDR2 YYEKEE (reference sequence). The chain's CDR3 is CASSFYRQNEYGYTF. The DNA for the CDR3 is TGTGCCAGCAGCTTTTATCGACAGAACGAATATGGCTACACCTTC.

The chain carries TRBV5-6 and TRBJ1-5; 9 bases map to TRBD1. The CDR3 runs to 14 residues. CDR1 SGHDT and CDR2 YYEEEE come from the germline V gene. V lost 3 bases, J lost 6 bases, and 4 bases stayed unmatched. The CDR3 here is CASSSGTGIQPQHF. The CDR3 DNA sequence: TGTGCCAGCAGCTCCGGGACAGGGATTCAGCCCCAGCATTTT.

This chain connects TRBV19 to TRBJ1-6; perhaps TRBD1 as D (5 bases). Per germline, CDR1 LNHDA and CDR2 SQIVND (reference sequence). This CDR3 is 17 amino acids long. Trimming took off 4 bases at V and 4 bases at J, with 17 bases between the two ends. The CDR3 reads CASSSPMTGEYNSPLHF. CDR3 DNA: TGTGCCAGTAGTAGCCCTATGACGGGGGAATATAATTCACCCCTCCACTTT.

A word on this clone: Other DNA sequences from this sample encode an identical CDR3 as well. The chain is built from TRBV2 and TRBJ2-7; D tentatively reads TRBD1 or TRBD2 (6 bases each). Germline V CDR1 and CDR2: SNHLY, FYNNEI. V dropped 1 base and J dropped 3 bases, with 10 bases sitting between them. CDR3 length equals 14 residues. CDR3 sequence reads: CASSEVGGSYEQYF. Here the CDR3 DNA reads TGTGCCAGCAGTGAAGTAGGGGGGAGCTACGAGCAGTACTTC.

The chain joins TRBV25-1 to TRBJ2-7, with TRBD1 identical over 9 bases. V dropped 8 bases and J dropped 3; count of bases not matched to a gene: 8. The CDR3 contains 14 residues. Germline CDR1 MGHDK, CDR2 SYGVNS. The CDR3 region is CASPGQGHGYEQYF. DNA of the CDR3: TGTGCCAGCCCTGGACAGGGGCACGGCTACGAGCAGTACTTC.

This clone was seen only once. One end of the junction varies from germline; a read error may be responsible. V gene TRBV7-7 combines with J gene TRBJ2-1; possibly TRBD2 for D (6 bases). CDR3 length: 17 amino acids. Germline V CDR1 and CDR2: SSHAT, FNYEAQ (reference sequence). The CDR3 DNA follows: TGTGCTAGCAGCCCCATCCCTGGGGAGGTTTCCTACAATGAGCAGTTCTTC. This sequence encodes CASSPIPGEVSYNEQFF.

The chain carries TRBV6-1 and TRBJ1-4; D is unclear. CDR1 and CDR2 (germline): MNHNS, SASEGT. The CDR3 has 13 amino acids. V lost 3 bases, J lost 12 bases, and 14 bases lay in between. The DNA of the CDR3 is TGTGCCAGCAGTGACAGCCCAAGAGTGGAACTGTTTTTT. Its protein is CASSDSPRVELFF.

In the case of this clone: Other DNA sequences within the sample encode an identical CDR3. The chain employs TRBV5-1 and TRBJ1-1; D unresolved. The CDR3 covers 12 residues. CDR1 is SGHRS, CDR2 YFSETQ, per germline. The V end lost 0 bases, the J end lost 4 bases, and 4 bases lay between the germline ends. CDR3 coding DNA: TGCGCCAGCAGCTTGGTCGGCACTGAAGCTTTCTTT. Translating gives CASSLVGTEAFF.

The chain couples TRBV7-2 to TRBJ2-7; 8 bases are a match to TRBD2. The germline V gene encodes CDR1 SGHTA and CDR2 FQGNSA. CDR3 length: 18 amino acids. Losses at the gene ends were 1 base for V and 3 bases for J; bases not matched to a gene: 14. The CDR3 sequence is CASSLGALGGRPYYEQYF. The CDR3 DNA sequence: TGTGCCAGCAGCTTAGGGGCCCTCGGCGGGAGGCCATACTACGAGCAGTACTTC.

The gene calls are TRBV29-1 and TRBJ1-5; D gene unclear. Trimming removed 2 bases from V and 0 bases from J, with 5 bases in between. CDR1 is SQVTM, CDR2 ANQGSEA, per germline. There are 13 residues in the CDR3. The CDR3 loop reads CSVETSSNQPQHF. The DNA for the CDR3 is TGCAGCGTTGAAACTTCTAGCAATCAGCCCCAGCATTTT.

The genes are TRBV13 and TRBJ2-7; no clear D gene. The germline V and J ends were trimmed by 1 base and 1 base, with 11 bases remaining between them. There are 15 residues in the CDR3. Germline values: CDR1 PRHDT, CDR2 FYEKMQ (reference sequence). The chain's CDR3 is CASSLDRATSYEQYF. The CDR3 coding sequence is TGTGCCAGCAGCTTAGACCGGGCCACTTCCTACGAGCAGTACTTC.

Here the CDR3 reads CASSIDQSATEQYF. The CDR3 DNA sequence: TGTGCCAGTAGTATAGATCAGTCGGCGACGGAGCAGTACTTC. The genes are TRBV19 and TRBJ2-7; D gene uncertain. Germline lookup yields CDR1 LNHDA and CDR2 SQIVND (reference sequence). CDR3 length: 14 residues. Trimming took off 0 bases at V and 7 bases at J, with 13 bases between the two ends.

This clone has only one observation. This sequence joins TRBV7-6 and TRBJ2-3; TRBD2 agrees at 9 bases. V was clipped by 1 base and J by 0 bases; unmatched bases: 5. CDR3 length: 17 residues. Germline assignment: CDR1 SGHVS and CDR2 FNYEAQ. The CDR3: CASSLVLSGRSTDTQYF. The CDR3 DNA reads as TGTGCCAGCAGCTTAGTTCTTAGCGGGAGAAGCACAGATACGCAGTATTTT.

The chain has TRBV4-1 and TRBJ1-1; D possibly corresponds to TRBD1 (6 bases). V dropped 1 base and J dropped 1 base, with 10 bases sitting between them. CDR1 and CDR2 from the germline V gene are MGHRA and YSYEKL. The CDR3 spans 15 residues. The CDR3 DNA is TGCGCCAGCAGCCAAGCACAGGGCGGGAACACTGAAGCTTTCTTT. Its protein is CASSQAQGGNTEAFF.

As DNA, the CDR3 is TGTGCCAGCAGCTCAACGTACCAAGAGACCCAGTACTTC. It yields the protein CASSSTYQETQYF. The gene calls are TRBV7-9 and TRBJ2-5, with D unresolved. From germline, CDR1 is SEHNR and CDR2 FQNEAQ (reference sequence). V shed 4 bases and J shed 0 bases, with 6 bases lying between them. The CDR3 length is 13 residues.

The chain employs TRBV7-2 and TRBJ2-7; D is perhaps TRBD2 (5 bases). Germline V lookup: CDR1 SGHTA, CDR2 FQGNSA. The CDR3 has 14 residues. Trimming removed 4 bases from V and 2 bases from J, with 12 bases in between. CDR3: CASSWTAGAYEQYF. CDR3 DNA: TGTGCCAGCAGCTGGACTGCCGGCGCCTACGAGCAGTACTTC. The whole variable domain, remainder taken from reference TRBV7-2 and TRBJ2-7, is GAGVSQSPSNKVTEKGKDVELRCDPISGHTALYWYRQSLGQGLEFLIYFQGNSAPDKSGLPSDRFSAERTGGSVSTLTIQRTQQEDSAVYLCASSWTAGAYEQYFGPGTRLTVT.

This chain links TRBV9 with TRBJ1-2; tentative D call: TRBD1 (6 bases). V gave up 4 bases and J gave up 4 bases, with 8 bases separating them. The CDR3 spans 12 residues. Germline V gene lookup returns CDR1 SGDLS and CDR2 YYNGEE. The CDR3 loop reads CASSLQGYGYTF. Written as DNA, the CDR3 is TGTGCCAGCAGCCTACAGGGCTATGGCTACACCTTC.

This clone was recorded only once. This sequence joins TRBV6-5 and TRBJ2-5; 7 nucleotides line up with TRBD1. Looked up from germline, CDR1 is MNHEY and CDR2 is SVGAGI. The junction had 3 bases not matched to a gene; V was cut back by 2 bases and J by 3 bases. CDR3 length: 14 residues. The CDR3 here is CASSYAGTEETQYF. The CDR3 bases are TGTGCCAGCAGTTACGCCGGGACAGAAGAGACCCAGTACTTC.

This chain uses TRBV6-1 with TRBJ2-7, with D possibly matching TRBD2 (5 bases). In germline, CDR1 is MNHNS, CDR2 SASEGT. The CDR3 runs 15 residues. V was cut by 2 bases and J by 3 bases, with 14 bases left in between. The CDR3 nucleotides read TGTGCCAGCAGTGAAACGGACTCCCTTGTCTACGAGCAGTACTTC. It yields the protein CASSETDSLVYEQYF.